Following are 5 T cell receptor beta chains from one sample sequenced in a study of Tregs in tolerant kidney transplant recipients. The data were produced by immunoSEQ multiplex PCR, yet TCRdb's version contains in-frame clones alone and is incomplete. The sample lists about 78,000 clones, 75% to 95% occurring once. Sequencing used Tregs from blood, obtained before the transplant. The receptor source for this set is a human donor who received a combined kidney and bone marrow transplant.

J is TRBJ1-1 and V is TRBV5-1, with D perhaps matching TRBD1 (5 bases). Between the trimmed V and J ends, which lost 3 bases and 4 bases, there was a span of 10 bases. The CDR3 runs 13 residues. Germline CDR1 and CDR2: SGHRS and YFSETQ. In DNA, the CDR3 is TGCGCCAGCAGCTCCTTAAGGGGCACTGAAGCTTTCTTT. Its translation is CASSSLRGTEAFF.

The V and J genes are TRBV19 and TRBJ2-7; 7 bases map to TRBD2. Germline V gives CDR1 LNHDA, CDR2 SQIVND (reference sequence). The CDR3 has 15 amino acids. The trim removed 6 bases at V and 0 bases at J, leaving 8 bases unmatched. The CDR3 sequence: CASSSGGLSSYEQYF. In DNA, the CDR3 is TGTGCCAGTAGCTCGGGGGGTCTAAGCTCCTACGAGCAGTACTTC.

The rearrangement uses TRBV2 and TRBJ2-5, with TRBD2 matching 8 bases. Germline V gene data show CDR1 as SNHLY and CDR2 as FYNNEI. With 5 bases clipped from V and 2 bases from J, the junction kept 7 bases outside the gene matches. The CDR3 is made up of 15 amino acids. In nucleotides, the CDR3 is TGTGCCAGCAGTAATAGCGGGGCGCCGCAAGAGACCCAGTACTTC. It yields the protein CASSNSGAPQETQYF.

This sequence joins TRBV5-7 and TRBJ1-2; possibly TRBD1 for D (6 bases). TRBV5-7 qualifies as an ORF whose function is uncertain. Trimming pared 1 base from V and 8 bases from J, leaving 9 bases between. This CDR3 spans 12 amino acids. The CDR3 loop is CASSLWGQGYTF. The CDR3 bases are TGTGCCAGCAGCTTGTGGGGGCAAGGCTACACCTTC.

The chain is built from TRBV7-3 and TRBJ2-3, with D perhaps matching TRBD2 (6 bases). CDR1 is SGHTA, CDR2 FQGTGA, per germline. The CDR3 is 17 amino acids. V lost 2 bases and J lost 3, with 18 bases in between. The CDR3 region is CASSLGAGQSGTDTQYF. Written as DNA, the CDR3 is TGTGCCAGCAGCTTAGGTGCTGGCCAAAGCGGGACAGATACGCAGTATTTT.